This TCR beta chain was obtained from a study of blood T cell repertoires in COVID-19. On the study more broadly: T cells, B-cell-depleted T cells, or PBMCs provided the cDNA or gDNA that served as material.

The study assigned cohorts using participant-reported clinical history. Recovered Cohort 3 donors showed two negative PCRs, clearance, or symptom resolution. Sequencing was performed with immunoSEQ multiplex PCR; in TCRdb, only in-frame clones are kept and a portion is missing. The data show 350,000 or so clones, roughly nine tenths seen once. What was sequenced was PBMCs or T cells enriched from blood (not recorded which). The clonotype comes from a woman aged 25 to 39 who had recovered from COVID-19.

The CDR3: CASSLDRDGNTIYF. CDR3 DNA sequence: TGTGCCAGCAGCCTGGACAGGGACGGAAACACCATATATTTT. The rearrangement joins TRBV7-3 to TRBJ1-3; 8 nucleotides line up with TRBD1. This CDR3 is 14 amino acids long. CDR1 is SGHTA, CDR2 FQGTGA, per germline. V was clipped by 5 bases and J by 4 bases; unmatched bases: 4.